This entry is about one TCR beta chain. Method: immunoSEQ multiplex PCR; TCRdb's copy keeps in-frame clones and lacks some. Here the sample spans approximately 220,000 clones, under 90% being singletons. These data come from a study of blood T cell repertoires in COVID-19. Study context: From T cells, B-cell-depleted T cells, or PBMCs came the material, which was cDNA or gDNA.

Germline V gives CDR1 SGHVS, CDR2 FQNEAQ. The CDR3 spans 13 residues. V lost 7 bases, J lost 4 bases, and 13 bases lay in between. This TCR derives from a woman aged 55-69 years who had recovered from COVID-19. J is TRBJ1-2 and V is TRBV7-8; D unresolved. Sample: peripheral blood. The CDR3 sequence is CASTPQWSYGYTF. Here the CDR3 DNA reads TGTGCCAGCACCCCCCAATGGAGCTATGGCTACACCTTC.